A selection of T cell receptor beta chains follows, all from one sample in a study of OX40 agonist ivuxolimab in advanced cancers. Clones were read by immunoSEQ multiplex PCR, and TCRdb kept only the in-frame ones, dropping some. This table holds about 20,000 clones, under 90% found once. The sequences come from CD4+ or CD8+ T cells sorted from blood, collected in a trial of the OX40 agonist ivuxolimab. These receptors were obtained from an adult with an advanced solid tumor such as melanoma, head and neck, liver or kidney cancer. The conserved cysteine and the conserved F or W are not part of the CDR3 here. Only part of the rows carry a size: once, few, many, or a class if the clone is expanded.

clone size,V gene,J gene,CDR3 protein
NA,TRBV13,TRBJ2-2,ASSLGTGGTGELF
NA,TRBV5-1,TRBJ2-2,ASTLGGELF
few,TRBV28,TRBJ2-7,ASSFGSDGFEQY
NA,TRBV11-2,TRBJ2-7,ASRSSSWRYEQY
NA,TRBV7-8,TRBJ2-3,ASSLVGTDTQY
NA,TRBV7-9,TRBJ2-2,ASSYGLAGGRTGELF
once,TRBV10-3,TRBJ1-4,AISEGQSNEKLF
NA,TRBV14,TRBJ2-5,ASSPRTSAGTQY
NA,TRBV10-3,TRBJ1-1,AIGLNTEAF
NA,TRBV19,TRBJ1-4,ASSPDYEKLF
NA,TRBV18,NA,ASSLDRGPSYEQY
NA,TRBV27,TRBJ2-5,ASSLSGASYPETQY
once,TRBV28,TRBJ2-7,ASSPSLAGEQY
NA,TRBV9,TRBJ2-2,ASRLAERNTGELF
NA,TRBV16,TRBJ2-7,ASSQTVGRFPPSYEQY
NA,TRBV5-4,TRBJ1-4,ASSSRYRPDEKLF
NA,TRBV27,TRBJ2-3,ASTTQGAVDTQY
NA,TRBV11-2,TRBJ2-3,ASSLGQFSTDTQY
once,TRBV7-2,TRBJ1-1,ASSLAPMNTEAF
once,TRBV5-1,TRBJ2-4,ASSLGISNIQY
NA,TRBV2,TRBJ2-1,ASSTWAYNEQF
once,TRBV9,TRBJ1-2,ASRKDGANYGYT
NA,TRBV20-1,TRBJ2-7,SAAHGGEQY
NA,TRBV11-2,TRBJ1-3,ASSLVPRSRTGNTIY
NA,TRBV7-2,TRBJ1-2,ASSLVGGALGGYT
few,TRBV30,TRBJ2-6,AADHNVLT
NA,TRBV4-1,TRBJ1-1,ASSQGPAGYTEAF
NA,TRBV7-3,TRBJ2-1,ASSLGMDGSYNEQF
NA,TRBV9,TRBJ2-3,ASSVAKTIDPDTQY
NA,TRBV19,TRBJ2-1,ASRTQGLTEQF
NA,TRBV11-2,TRBJ2-3,ASSLGHLRIFADTQY
once,TRBV6-5,TRBJ1-2,ASRLHRDRDGYT
once,TRBV7-3,TRBJ2-6,ASSHYSGRDVSSGANVLT
NA,TRBV27,TRBJ2-1,ASLEGAKQF
NA,TRBV29-1,TRBJ1-1,SVKGRGTEAF
few,TRBV7-9,TRBJ2-5,ASDRIDQETQY
few,TRBV28,TRBJ1-5,ASSPIEGNQPQH
NA,TRBV7-9,TRBJ1-4,ASSLPGNEKLF
NA,TRBV5-1,TRBJ2-1,ASSLAGGPPNLF
NA,TRBV2,TRBJ2-2,ASVDRGRTGELF
NA,TRBV7-9,TRBJ2-2,ASSLVSRQGNTGELF
NA,TRBV11-2,TRBJ2-2,ASSLPGSKTGELF
once,TRBV5-6,TRBJ2-1,ASSLRINNEQF
NA,TRBV4-2,TRBJ2-7,ASSQGPTYEQY
NA,TRBV19,TRBJ2-2,ASSIMGSGMGTGELF
NA,TRBV7-3,TRBJ2-7,ASRESPSSEEQY
NA,TRBV9,TRBJ1-3,ASSPREVNTIY
NA,TRBV5-1,TRBJ1-2,ASTTETGGDGYT